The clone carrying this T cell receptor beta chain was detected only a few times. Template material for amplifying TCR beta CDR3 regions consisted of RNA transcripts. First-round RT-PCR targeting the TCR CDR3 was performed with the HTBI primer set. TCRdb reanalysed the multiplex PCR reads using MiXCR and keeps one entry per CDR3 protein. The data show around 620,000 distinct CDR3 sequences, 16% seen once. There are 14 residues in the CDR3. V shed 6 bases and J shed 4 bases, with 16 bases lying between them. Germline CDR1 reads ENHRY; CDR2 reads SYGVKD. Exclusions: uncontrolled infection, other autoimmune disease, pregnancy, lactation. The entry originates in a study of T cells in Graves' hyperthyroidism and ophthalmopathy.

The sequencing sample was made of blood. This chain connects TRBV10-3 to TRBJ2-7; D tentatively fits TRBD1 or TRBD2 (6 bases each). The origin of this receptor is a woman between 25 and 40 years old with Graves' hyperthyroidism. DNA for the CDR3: TGTGCCATCAGAGGAGGGACACAGGCATACGAGCAGTACTTC. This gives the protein CAIRGGTQAYEQYF.